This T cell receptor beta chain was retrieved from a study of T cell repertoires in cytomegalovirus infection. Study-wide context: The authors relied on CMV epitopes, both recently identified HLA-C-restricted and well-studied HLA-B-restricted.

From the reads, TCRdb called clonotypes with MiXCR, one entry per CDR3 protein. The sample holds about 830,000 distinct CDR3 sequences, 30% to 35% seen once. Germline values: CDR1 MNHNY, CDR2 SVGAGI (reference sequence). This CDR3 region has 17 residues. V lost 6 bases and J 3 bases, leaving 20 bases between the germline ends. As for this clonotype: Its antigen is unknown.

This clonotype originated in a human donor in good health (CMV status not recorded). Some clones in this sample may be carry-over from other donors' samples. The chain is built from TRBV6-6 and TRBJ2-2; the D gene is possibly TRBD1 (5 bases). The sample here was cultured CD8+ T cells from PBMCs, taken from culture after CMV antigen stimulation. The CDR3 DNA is TGTGCCAGCAGCCCACCGTTGGGCAGGGTATACACCGGGGAGCTGTTTTTT. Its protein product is CASSPPLGRVYTGELFF.